Shown below are 21 T cell receptor beta chains from a single sample sequenced in a study of glioma-infiltrating T cells after dendritic cell vaccination. Produced via immunoSEQ multiplex PCR; TCRdb's table is partial and in-frame only. Here the sample spans about 64,000 clones, 82% being singletons. This specimen was blood, taken before dendritic cell vaccination. The source of these receptors is a human donor with glioblastoma.

This CDR3 reads CASSPSTDTQYF. CDR3 coding DNA: TGTGCCAGCAGCCCGAGCACAGATACGCAGTATTTT. The V call is TRBV7-9, the J call TRBJ2-3; D unclear. V was shortened by 5 bases and J by 0 bases, with 3 bases between the two germline ends. Germline CDR1 is SEHNR and CDR2 is FQNEAQ (reference sequence). The CDR3 runs 12 residues.

The V gene is TRBV19, the J gene TRBJ1-1; the D is unclear. This CDR3 contains 13 residues. From germline, CDR1 is LNHDA and CDR2 SQIVND (reference sequence). Trimming left V 7 bases short and J 4 bases short, with 13 bases between. CDR3: CASTSYGGTEAFF. Written as DNA, the CDR3 is TGTGCCAGTACTTCTTACGGAGGCACTGAAGCTTTCTTT.

The chain links TRBV25-1 to TRBJ2-1; D not resolved. Germline assignment: CDR1 MGHDK and CDR2 SYGVNS. The CDR3 covers 16 residues. Trimming pared 1 base from V and 8 bases from J, leaving 18 bases between. This CDR3 reads CASSESLYVEVDEQFF. CDR3 nucleotides: TGTGCCAGCAGTGAATCGCTCTACGTCGAGGTCGATGAGCAGTTCTTC.

The chain is built from TRBV11-2 and TRBJ1-6; no clear D. V was cut by 5 bases and J by 9 bases, with 17 bases left in between. This CDR3 spans 15 amino acids. Germline V gives CDR1 SGHAT, CDR2 FQNNGV. The CDR3 spells CASSPPSTESSPLHF. The CDR3 DNA reads as TGTGCCAGCAGCCCCCCCTCCACGGAGAGTTCACCCCTCCACTTT. The full variable domain, with the rest looked up from reference TRBV11-2 and TRBJ1-6, is EAGVAQSPRYKIIEKRQSVAFWCNPISGHATLYWYQQILGQGPKLLIQFQNNGVVDDSQLPKDRFSAERLKGVDSTLKIQPAKLEDSAVYLCASSPPSTESSPLHFGNGTRLTVT.

The rearrangement uses TRBV25-1 and TRBJ1-1; D perhaps matches TRBD1 (5 bases). The CDR3 extends over 14 amino acids. Deletions cut 4 bases from V and 6 bases from J, with 15 bases between. Germline CDR1 is MGHDK and CDR2 is SYGVNS. The CDR3 DNA follows: TGTGCCAGCAGTGGGCGGGACGAGGTACCTGAAGCTTTCTTT. It specifies CASSGRDEVPEAFF. Full variable domain (rest looked up from reference TRBV25-1 and TRBJ1-1): EADIYQTPRYLVIGTGKKITLECSQTMGHDKMYWYQQDPGMELHLIHYSYGVNSTEKGDLSSESTVSRIRTEHFPLTLESARPSHTSQYLCASSGRDEVPEAFFGQGTRLTVV.

The CDR3: CASSFAQGAAYNEQFF. CDR3 in DNA: TGTGCCAGCAGCTTCGCTCAGGGGGCAGCCTACAATGAGCAGTTCTTC. The chain links TRBV7-8 to TRBJ2-1; 8 bases match TRBD1. CDR3 length: 16 amino acids. Germline values: CDR1 SGHVS, CDR2 FQNEAQ. The J segment lost 2 bases and the V segment lost 3 bases, leaving 6 bases of the junction unmatched.

The chain is built from TRBV4-1 and TRBJ2-7; no clear D gene. Trimming cost V 3 bases and J 0 bases, with 9 bases left between them. Germline V gene sequence: CDR1 MGHRA, CDR2 YSYEKL. The CDR3 totals 14 residues. The CDR3 reads CASSQASSSYEQYF. The CDR3 nucleotides read TGCGCCAGCAGCCAGGCTTCTAGCTCCTACGAGCAGTACTTC.

The CDR3 loop is CASNAPGLGQPQHF. DNA for the CDR3: TGTGCCAGCAACGCCCCGGGGTTGGGTCAGCCCCAGCATTTT. The chain carries TRBV2 and TRBJ1-5; D gene unclear. The CDR3 covers 14 residues. V was cut by 7 bases and J by 6 bases, with 16 bases left in between. Germline CDR1 reads SNHLY; CDR2 reads FYNNEI.

The chain couples TRBV5-1 to TRBJ1-1; 8 bases match TRBD1. CDR3 size: 15 residues. Losses at the gene ends were 0 bases for V and 5 bases for J; bases not matched to a gene: 6. The germline gives CDR1 SGHRS, CDR2 YFSETQ. The CDR3 protein is CASSLGQGAITEAFF. The DNA of the CDR3 is TGCGCCAGCAGCTTGGGCCAGGGGGCGATTACTGAAGCTTTCTTT. The variable domain in full, with the rest retrieved from reference TRBV5-1 and TRBJ1-1, is KAGVTQTPRYLIKTRGQQVTLSCSPISGHRSVSWYQQTPGQGLQFLFEYFSETQRNKGNFPGRFSGRQFSNSRSEMNVSTLELGDSALYLCASSLGQGAITEAFFGQGTRLTVV.

The chain employs TRBV27 and TRBJ2-7, with 7 nucleotides matching TRBD1. V lost 4 bases to trimming and J lost 2 bases; unmatched junction nucleotides: 8. The CDR3 is made up of 15 amino acids. Germline V gives CDR1 MNHEY, CDR2 SMNVEV (reference sequence). The CDR3 DNA is TGTGCCAGCAGTTCGGGACAGCCCTGGACCTACGAGCAGTACTTC. It specifies CASSSGQPWTYEQYF.

V and J are TRBV5-1 and TRBJ2-1, with 8 bases that match TRBD2. The CDR3 runs to 17 residues. Germline CDR1 is SGHRS and CDR2 is YFSETQ. V lost 0 bases to trimming and J lost 4 bases; unmatched junction nucleotides: 9. The CDR3 loop is CASSLVFSGGGYNEQFF. The CDR3 region has the DNA TGCGCCAGCAGCTTGGTATTCTCGGGGGGGGGTTACAATGAGCAGTTCTTC.

This clone was observed a single time. V and J are TRBV6-6 and TRBJ1-1; 7 bases line up with TRBD1. CDR1 is MNHNY and CDR2 is SVGAGI in the germline V gene (reference sequence). This CDR3 comprises 14 residues. After removal of 7 bases from V and 1 base from J, the junction contained 6 bases not matched to a gene. CDR3 nucleotide sequence: TGTGCCAGCACTGAAAGACAGGGGAACACTGAAGCTTTCTTT. Its protein is CASTERQGNTEAFF.

The CDR3 bases are TGTGCCAGCAGTCCCCCGGGACAGTATGGCTACACCTTC. Protein sequence: CASSPPGQYGYTF. The gene calls are TRBV6-5 and TRBJ1-2; 7 positions agree with TRBD1. J was trimmed by 5 bases and V by 5 bases; bases with no gene match: 5. Germline V gives CDR1 MNHEY, CDR2 SVGAGI. There are 13 residues in the CDR3.

CDR3 sequence reads: CASRTNSVTEAFF. The CDR3 DNA follows: TGTGCCAGCAGGACAAATTCGGTGACTGAAGCTTTCTTT. This sequence joins TRBV6-1 and TRBJ1-1; D gene ambiguous. V gave up 6 bases and J gave up 5 bases, with 13 bases separating them. Per the germline V gene, CDR1 is MNHNS and CDR2 is SASEGT. The length of the CDR3 is 13 residues.

The J gene is TRBJ1-4, the V gene TRBV18, with TRBD1 identical over 7 bases. Per the germline V gene, CDR1 is KGHSH and CDR2 is LQKENI. The V gene end was trimmed by 2 bases and the J gene end by 13 bases; junction bases not matched to a gene: 4. This CDR3 spans 12 amino acids. The CDR3 DNA reads as TGTGCCAGCTCACCAGATCAGGGGGGACTGTTTTTT. This sequence encodes CASSPDQGGLFF.

This clone was seen more than once but under ten times. The J gene is TRBJ1-2, the V gene TRBV28; 7 bases line up with TRBD1. Per the germline V gene, CDR1 is MDHEN and CDR2 is SYDVKM. Unmatched junction bases numbered 6, after V lost 6 bases and J lost 5 bases. This CDR3 is 13 amino acids long. As DNA, the CDR3 is TGTGCCAGCAGCTACGGGACAGCTTATGGCTACACCTTC. It specifies CASSYGTAYGYTF.

V usage is TRBV11-2 and J usage is TRBJ2-7; no clear D gene. V was shortened by 4 bases and J by 2 bases, with 12 bases between the two germline ends. The CDR3 extends over 14 amino acids. CDR1 SGHAT and CDR2 FQNNGV come from the germline V gene. CDR3 region: CASSSQLGAYEQYF. The CDR3 coding sequence is TGTGCCAGCAGCTCTCAGCTAGGCGCCTACGAGCAGTACTTC.

This rearrangement joins TRBV11-2 to TRBJ2-2; 11 bases align to TRBD2. The germline gives CDR1 SGHAT, CDR2 FQNNGV. J was trimmed by 6 bases and V by 6 bases; bases with no gene match: 12. The CDR3 sequence is 17 residues long. The CDR3 DNA reads TGTGCCAGCAGGGAGACTAGCGGGGCAACGGGGGCCGGGGAGCTGTTTTTT. This sequence encodes CASRETSGATGAGELFF.

The rearrangement joins TRBV18 to TRBJ1-4; D not certain. CDR1 KGHSH and CDR2 LQKENI come from the germline V gene. CDR3 length: 13 residues. V gave up 3 bases and J gave up 7 bases, with 9 bases separating them. This chain's CDR3 is CASSPGLGEKLFF. The CDR3 DNA reads TGTGCCAGCTCACCCGGACTGGGTGAAAAACTGTTTTTT.

The V call is TRBV6-6, the J call TRBJ2-1, with 11 bases aligning to TRBD2. V dropped 6 bases and J dropped 4; count of bases not matched to a gene: 8. This CDR3 is built from 16 residues. The germline CDR1 and CDR2 sequences are MNHNY and SVGAGI (reference sequence). The DNA of the CDR3 is TGTGCCAGCAGACGTTCCGGGACTAGCGGATACAATGAGCAGTTCTTC. Its translation: CASRRSGTSGYNEQFF.

The rearrangement links TRBV28 to TRBJ2-7; possibly TRBD2 for D (5 bases). This CDR3 region has 13 residues. Germline CDR1 is MDHEN and CDR2 is SYDVKM. Trimming removed 6 bases from V and 4 bases from J, with 13 bases in between. In DNA, the CDR3 is TGTGCCAGCAGGGACTCTGTGCGGTACGAGCAGTACTTC. Its protein is CASRDSVRYEQYF.